This T cell receptor beta chain was identified during a study of shared T cell receptors in the human thymus. Some clones are missing from TCRdb's copy, which holds only in-frame ones; the method was immunoSEQ multiplex PCR. The sample yields more than 550,000 clones, about 90% seen once. This clone has a handful of counts. These data were also filed under a second study, of human thymus T cells. That investigation notes: Corrective surgery for congenital heart defects was being performed on the healthy Finnish infants who were the donors. Resections from corrective heart surgery supplied the thymus tissue. Across thymic and blood repertoires, the usage of V and J genes appeared to be biased.

The specimen sequenced was thymocytes. This clonotype was obtained from a boy younger than two with a congenital heart defect.

The CDR3 is CASSRDRAGELFF. As DNA, the CDR3 is TGTGCCAGTAGTAGAGACAGGGCCGGGGAGCTGTTTTTT. This sequence joins TRBV19 and TRBJ2-2; 7 bases align to TRBD1. The CDR3 sequence is 13 residues long. In germline, CDR1 is LNHDA, CDR2 SQIVND (reference sequence). J was trimmed by 6 bases and V by 4 bases; bases with no gene match: 2. Combining the CDR3 with reference TRBV19 and TRBJ2-2 gives the whole variable domain DGGITQSPKYLFRKEGQNVTLSCEQNLNHDAMYWYRQDPGQGLRLIYYSQIVNDFQKGDIAEGYSVSREKKESFPLTVTSAQKNPTAFYLCASSRDRAGELFFGEGSRLTVL.